The 18 T cell receptor beta chains given below trace back to one sample, sequenced in a study of blood T cell repertoires in COVID-19. Sequencing used immunoSEQ multiplex PCR; TCRdb keeps in-frame clones, though not all of them. The sample records approximately 92,000 clones, roughly 82% being singletons. Material: peripheral blood. These receptors came from a man older than 75 with acute or convalescent COVID-19.

This chain links TRBV27 with TRBJ2-1; 14 bases fit TRBD2. This CDR3 contains 15 residues. Trimming took 5 bases from V and 7 from J; bases not matched to a gene: 4. Germline-derived CDR1 and CDR2 are MNHEY and SMNVEV (reference sequence). The DNA for the CDR3 is TGTGCCAGCAGTCCAGGGACTAGCGGGAGTAATGAGCAGTTCTTC. It specifies CASSPGTSGSNEQFF.

V is TRBV5-1 and J is TRBJ2-5; 8 bases align to TRBD2. The CDR3 extends over 14 amino acids. Germline V CDR1 and CDR2: SGHRS, YFSETQ. Germline trimming cut 3 bases from V and 2 bases from J; bases unmatched to any gene: 3. The CDR3: CASSSGGLQETQYF. The CDR3 DNA is TGCGCCAGCAGCTCGGGGGGGCTACAAGAGACCCAGTACTTC.

The CDR3 here is CASSPPTGGEFGYTF. CDR3 DNA: TGTGCCAGCAGCCCGCCGACAGGGGGGGAGTTTGGCTACACCTTC. This chain links TRBV28 with TRBJ1-2, with 9 bases fitting TRBD1. The CDR3 contains 15 residues. CDR1 and CDR2 from the germline V gene are MDHEN and SYDVKM. The V gene end was trimmed by 6 bases and the J gene end by 7 bases; junction bases not matched to a gene: 12.

The rearrangement uses TRBV28 and TRBJ2-7; D may be TRBD1 (6 bases). The V end lost 10 bases, the J end lost 7 bases, and 14 bases lay between the germline ends. The CDR3 is 11 amino acids. Germline V gene data show CDR1 as MDHEN and CDR2 as SYDVKM. The CDR3 sequence: CATGHPGEQYF. The CDR3 DNA sequence: TGTGCCACGGGACACCCGGGGGAGCAGTACTTC.

This clone was observed a single time. DNA for the CDR3: TGCAGCGTTGAGAGTTTAAGGGACAGGGTACAAGAGACCCAGTACTTC. Translating it yields CSVESLRDRVQETQYF. V gene TRBV29-1 combines with J gene TRBJ2-5; 9 nucleotides agree with TRBD1. The germline CDR1 and CDR2 sequences are SQVTM and ANQGSEA. V dropped 3 bases and J dropped 2; count of bases not matched to a gene: 10. The CDR3 extends over 16 amino acids.

The rearrangement links TRBV19 to TRBJ2-7; 13 bases align to TRBD2. J gave up 2 bases and V 5 bases, and 6 bases lay outside the gene matches. The CDR3 runs to 16 residues. The V gene's germline CDR1 is LNHDA and CDR2 SQIVND (reference sequence). CDR3 region: CASSSGTSGVTYEQYF. The CDR3 coding sequence is TGTGCCAGTAGTTCCGGGACTAGCGGGGTTACCTACGAGCAGTACTTC.

The rearrangement joins TRBV24-1 to TRBJ2-3; D remains unclear. The CDR3 has 12 amino acids. V shed 3 bases and J shed 6 bases, with 6 bases lying between them. Germline V lookup: CDR1 KGHDR, CDR2 SFDVKD. The chain's CDR3 is CATSDASDTQYF. CDR3 DNA sequence: TGTGCCACCAGTGATGCGTCCGATACGCAGTATTTT.

CDR3 loop: CASSLGTAEFF. The CDR3 nucleotides are TGTGCCAGCAGTTTAGGGACAGCGGAGTTCTTC. The J gene is TRBJ2-1, the V gene TRBV6-6, with 7 bases fitting TRBD1. CDR3 size: 11 residues. V lost 4 bases to trimming and J lost 14 bases; unmatched junction nucleotides: 5. Looked up from germline, CDR1 is MNHNY and CDR2 is SVGAGI (reference sequence).

The chain joins TRBV7-2 to TRBJ1-6, with D perhaps TRBD1 (6 bases). Germline lookup yields CDR1 SGHTA and CDR2 FQGNSA. This CDR3 spans 14 amino acids. Trimming removed 3 bases from V and 8 bases from J, with 11 bases in between. The CDR3 region has the DNA TGTGCCAGCAGCTTCCACAGGGCTGATTCACCCCTCCACTTT. This gives the protein CASSFHRADSPLHF.

This clone was seen a single time. This chain uses TRBV7-8 with TRBJ1-5, with TRBD1 identical over 7 bases. The V segment lost 5 bases and the J segment 0 bases; nucleotides outside the gene matches: 4. CDR3 length equals 15 residues. CDR1 and CDR2 (germline): SGHVS, FQNEAQ. CDR3 protein: CASSRTGNSNQPQHF. Here the CDR3 DNA reads TGTGCCAGCAGCCGGACAGGAAATAGCAATCAGCCCCAGCATTTT.

V gene TRBV6-5 combines with J gene TRBJ2-2; 8 positions agree with TRBD1. This CDR3 contains 14 residues. Germline CDR1 and CDR2: MNHEY and SVGAGI. With V trimmed by 8 bases and J by 2 bases, 4 bases remained unmatched. In DNA, the CDR3 is TGTGCCAGCCACGGACAGGGTAACACCGGGGAGCTGTTTTTT. Protein sequence: CASHGQGNTGELFF.

This clone has more than one count but fewer than ten. The chain is built from TRBV7-2 and TRBJ2-5, with TRBD2 matching over 8 bases. The CDR3 loop spans 17 amino acids. The J segment lost 5 bases and the V segment lost 1 base, leaving 12 bases of the junction unmatched. Germline CDR1 is SGHTA and CDR2 is FQGNSA. This CDR3 reads CASSLEGRLAIRETQYF. The CDR3 DNA reads TGTGCCAGCAGCTTAGAAGGCCGACTAGCGATTCGGGAGACCCAGTACTTC.

This chain connects TRBV5-1 to TRBJ2-3; tentatively, D is TRBD2 (7 bases). The CDR3 totals 16 residues. Germline CDR1 and CDR2: SGHRS and YFSETQ. The V end was cut by 4 bases, the J end by 2 bases, with 17 bases between. The CDR3 region is CASSPLGGGNTDTQYF. The CDR3 nucleotides read TGCGCCAGCAGCCCCTTGGGAGGGGGGAACACAGATACGCAGTATTTT.

V is TRBV5-1 and J is TRBJ2-1; 9 bases map to TRBD1. The CDR3 consists of 15 residues. Trimming took 4 bases from V and 7 from J; bases not matched to a gene: 9. Germline CDR1 SGHRS, CDR2 YFSETQ. The DNA for the CDR3 is TGCGCCAGCAGCCTCACCGTGGGACAGGGAAATGAGCAGTTCTTC. Protein: CASSLTVGQGNEQFF.

This chain uses TRBV4-1 with TRBJ1-4, with 7 bases matching TRBD1. The CDR3 spans 15 residues. CDR1 and CDR2 from the germline V gene are MGHRA and YSYEKL. The V and J ends lost 4 bases and 8 bases, in that order; junction bases with no gene match: 10. CDR3 region: CASSPGQATSEKLFF. The CDR3 coding sequence is TGCGCCAGCAGCCCCGGACAGGCAACTAGCGAAAAACTGTTTTTT.

This clone came up once. This sequence joins TRBV10-1 and TRBJ2-4; TRBD2 matches at 9 bases. After removal of 10 bases from V and 8 bases from J, the junction contained 12 bases not matched to a gene. Germline CDR1 WNHNN, CDR2 SYGVQD (reference sequence). The CDR3 is 14 residues long. In DNA, the CDR3 is TGCGCCACCGCTGGCGGGAGGGCCTTAGACATTCAGTACTTC. This sequence encodes CATAGGRALDIQYF.

CDR3 nucleotides: TGTGCCAGCAGTTCTGATTTGGCCTGGCCGTTCTTC. Translating it yields CASSSDLAWPFF. The chain couples TRBV6-2 or TRBV6-3 to TRBJ2-1, with no clear D. The V and J ends lost 4 bases and 15 bases respectively, with 16 bases between them. The V gene's germline CDR1 is MNHEY and CDR2 SVGEGT. The CDR3 loop spans 12 amino acids.

This clone turned up a few times. The chain carries TRBV6-2 or TRBV6-3 and TRBJ2-7; 8 bases are a match to TRBD1. Trimming took 2 bases from V and 0 from J; bases not matched to a gene: 9. There are 17 residues in the CDR3. CDR1 and CDR2 from the germline V gene are MNHEY and SVGEGT. The CDR3 nucleotides read TGTGCCAGCAGTTACGAGCTGGGACAGGTGAGCTCCTACGAGCAGTACTTC. Translation gives CASSYELGQVSSYEQYF.